This T cell receptor beta chain derives from a study of cytomegalovirus exposure and HLA in healthy donors. For the study at large: The roughly 110 validation repertoires were reported in a later analysis to have been generated on the same platform as the roughly 670 first-cohort repertoires. General study results and limits: The classifier reportedly diagnosed cytomegalovirus status with high sensitivity and specificity. Some 150 TCR beta chains were listed as cytomegalovirus-associated.

The donors were in the 120-subject validation cohort; that cohort was separate from the roughly 700-subject first cohort. Germline V lookup: CDR1 SEHNR, CDR2 FQNEAQ (reference sequence). After removal of 3 bases from V and 3 bases from J, the junction contained 5 bases not matched to a gene. The CDR3 covers 15 residues. This clone was seen once. Its antigen is as yet unknown. Sequencing was performed with immunoSEQ multiplex PCR; in TCRdb, only in-frame clones are kept and a portion is missing. The repertoire includes over 110,000 clones, roughly nine tenths of them detected once, and about 2.7% sits in the top ten.

This clonotype was sampled from a man between 18 and 29 years old in good health and CMV-seronegative. This rearrangement joins TRBV7-9 to TRBJ2-3, with 8 bases fitting TRBD1. The sequencing input was PBMCs. CDR3 bases: TGTGCCAGCAGCTTCCGTACAGGGGGTACAGATACGCAGTATTTT. This codes for CASSFRTGGTDTQYF. The whole variable domain, filled in from reference TRBV7-9 and TRBJ2-3, reads DTGVSQNPRHKITKRGQNVTFRCDPISEHNRLYWYRQTLGQGPEFLTYFQNEAQLEKSRLLSDRFSAERPKGSFSTLEIQRTEQGDSAMYLCASSFRTGGTDTQYFGPGTRLTVL.